This TCR beta chain was identified in a study of human T cells and chemical hapten exposure. Germline V gives CDR1 LGHNA, CDR2 YNFKEQ. The germline V and J ends were trimmed by 2 bases and 1 base, with 8 bases remaining between them. This CDR3 comprises 14 residues. Time point defined: patch test 1, 2 weeks after DPC sensitization. Regarding treatment: therapeutic diphenylcyclopropenone sensitization with weekly scalp DPC. Each CDR3 protein is one row after TCRdb ran MiXCR on the RACE reads. The table shows just under 350,000 distinct CDR3 sequences, with 6% to 8.5% occurring only once. This clonotype was picked up many times.

The chain couples TRBV4-2 to TRBJ1-1; TRBD1 is a possible D gene (5 bases). Sequencing was performed on whole blood, taken in connection with sensitization to the hapten diphenylcyclopropenone (DPC). This clonotype originated in a woman aged 18 to 35 with alopecia areata. Some clones in this sample may be carry-over from other donors' samples. The CDR3 protein is CASSQNQGNTEAFF. CDR3 bases: TGTGCCAGCAGCCAAAATCAGGGGAACACTGAAGCTTTCTTT.